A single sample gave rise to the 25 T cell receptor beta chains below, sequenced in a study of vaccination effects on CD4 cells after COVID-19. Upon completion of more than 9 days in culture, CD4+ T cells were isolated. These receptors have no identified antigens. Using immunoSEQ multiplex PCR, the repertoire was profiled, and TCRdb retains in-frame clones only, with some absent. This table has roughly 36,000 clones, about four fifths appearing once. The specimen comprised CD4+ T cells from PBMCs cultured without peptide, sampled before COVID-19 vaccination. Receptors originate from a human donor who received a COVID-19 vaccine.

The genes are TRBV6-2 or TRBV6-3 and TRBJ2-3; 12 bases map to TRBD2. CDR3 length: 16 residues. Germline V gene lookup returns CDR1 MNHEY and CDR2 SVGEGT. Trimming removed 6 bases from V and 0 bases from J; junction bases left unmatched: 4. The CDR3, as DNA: TGTGCCAGCAGCCCACTAGCGGGGGGAAGCACAGATACGCAGTATTTT. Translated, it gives CASSPLAGGSTDTQYF.

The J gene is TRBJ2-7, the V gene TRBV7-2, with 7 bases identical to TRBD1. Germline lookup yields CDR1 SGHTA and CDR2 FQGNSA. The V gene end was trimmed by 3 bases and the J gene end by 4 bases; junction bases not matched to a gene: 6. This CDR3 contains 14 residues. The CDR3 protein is CASSLAGTVYEQYF. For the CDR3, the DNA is TGTGCCAGCAGCTTGGCCGGGACAGTATACGAGCAGTACTTC.

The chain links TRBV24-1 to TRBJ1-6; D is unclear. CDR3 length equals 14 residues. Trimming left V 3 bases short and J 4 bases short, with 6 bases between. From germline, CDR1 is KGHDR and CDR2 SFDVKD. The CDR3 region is CATSDGQYNSPLHF. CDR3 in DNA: TGTGCCACCAGTGATGGCCAGTATAATTCACCCCTCCACTTT.

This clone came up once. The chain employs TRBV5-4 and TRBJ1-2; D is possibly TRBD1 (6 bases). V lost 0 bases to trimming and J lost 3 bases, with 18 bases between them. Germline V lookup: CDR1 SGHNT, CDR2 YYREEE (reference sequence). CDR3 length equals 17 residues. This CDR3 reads CASSLAAGAGGYYGYTF. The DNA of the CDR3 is TGTGCCAGCAGCTTGGCGGCAGGGGCTGGAGGGTACTATGGCTACACCTTC.

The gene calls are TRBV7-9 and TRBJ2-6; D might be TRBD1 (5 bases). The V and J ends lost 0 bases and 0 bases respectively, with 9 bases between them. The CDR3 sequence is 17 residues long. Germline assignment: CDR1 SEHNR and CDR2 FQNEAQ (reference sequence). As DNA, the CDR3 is TGTGCCAGCAGCTTAGCTTCAGGGCCCTCTGGGGCCAACGTCCTGACTTTC. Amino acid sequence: CASSLASGPSGANVLTF.

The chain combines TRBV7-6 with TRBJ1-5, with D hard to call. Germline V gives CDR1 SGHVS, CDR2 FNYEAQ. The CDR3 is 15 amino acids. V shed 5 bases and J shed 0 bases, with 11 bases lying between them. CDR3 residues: CASSRPLYSNQPQHF. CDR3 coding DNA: TGTGCCAGCAGCCGACCGCTTTATAGCAATCAGCCCCAGCATTTT.

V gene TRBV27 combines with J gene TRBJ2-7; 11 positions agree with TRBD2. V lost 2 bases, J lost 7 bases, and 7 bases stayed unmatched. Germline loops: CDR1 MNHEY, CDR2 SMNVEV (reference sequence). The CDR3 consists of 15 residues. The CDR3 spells CASSLPTSGRGEQYF. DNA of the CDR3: TGTGCCAGCAGTTTACCCACTAGCGGGAGAGGGGAGCAGTACTTC.

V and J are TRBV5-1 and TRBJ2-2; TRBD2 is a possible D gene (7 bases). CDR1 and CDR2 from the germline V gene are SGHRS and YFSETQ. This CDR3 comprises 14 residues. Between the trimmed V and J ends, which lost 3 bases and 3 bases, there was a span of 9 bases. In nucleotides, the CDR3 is TGCGCCAGCAGCTGGGGGGGCGACACCGGGGAGCTGTTTTTT. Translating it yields CASSWGGDTGELFF. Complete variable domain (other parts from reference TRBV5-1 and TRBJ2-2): KAGVTQTPRYLIKTRGQQVTLSCSPISGHRSVSWYQQTPGQGLQFLFEYFSETQRNKGNFPGRFSGRQFSNSRSEMNVSTLELGDSALYLCASSWGGDTGELFFGEGSRLTVL.

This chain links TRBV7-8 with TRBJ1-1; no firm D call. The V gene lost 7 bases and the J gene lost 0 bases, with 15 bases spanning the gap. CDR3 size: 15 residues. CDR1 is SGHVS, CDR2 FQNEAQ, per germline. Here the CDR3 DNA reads TGTGCCAGCACCTTTTCGCGGACCCTGAACACTGAAGCTTTCTTT. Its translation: CASTFSRTLNTEAFF.

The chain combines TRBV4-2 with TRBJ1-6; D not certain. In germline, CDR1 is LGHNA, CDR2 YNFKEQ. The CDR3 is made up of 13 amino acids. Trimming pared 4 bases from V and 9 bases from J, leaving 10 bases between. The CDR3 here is CASSPGRSSPLHF. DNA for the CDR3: TGTGCCAGCAGCCCTGGCAGAAGTTCACCCCTCCACTTT.

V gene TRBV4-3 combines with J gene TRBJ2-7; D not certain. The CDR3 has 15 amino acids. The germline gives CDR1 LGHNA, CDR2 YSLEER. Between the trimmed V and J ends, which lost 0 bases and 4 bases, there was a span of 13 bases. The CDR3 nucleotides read TGCGCCAGCAGCCAAGAATGGACCTCCGGGTACGAGCAGTACTTC. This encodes CASSQEWTSGYEQYF.

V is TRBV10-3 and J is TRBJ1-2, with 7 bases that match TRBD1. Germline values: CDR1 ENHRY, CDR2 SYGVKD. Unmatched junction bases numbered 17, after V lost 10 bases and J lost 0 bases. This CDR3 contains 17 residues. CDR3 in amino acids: CATLTGERATSNYGYTF. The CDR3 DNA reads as TGTGCCACCCTCACAGGGGAAAGGGCGACTTCTAACTATGGCTACACCTTC.

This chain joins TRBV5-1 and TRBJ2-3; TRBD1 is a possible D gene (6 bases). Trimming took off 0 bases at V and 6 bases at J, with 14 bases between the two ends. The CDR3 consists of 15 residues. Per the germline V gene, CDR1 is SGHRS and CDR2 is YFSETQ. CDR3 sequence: CASSLGDGGADTQYF. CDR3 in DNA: TGCGCCAGCAGCTTGGGTGATGGGGGCGCGGATACGCAGTATTTT.

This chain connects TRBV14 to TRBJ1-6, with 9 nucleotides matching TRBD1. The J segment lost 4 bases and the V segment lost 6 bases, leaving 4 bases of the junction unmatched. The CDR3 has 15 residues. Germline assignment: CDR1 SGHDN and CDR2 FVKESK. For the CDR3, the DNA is TGTGCCAGCAGTCCCGGGACAGGGTATAATTCACCCCTCCACTTT. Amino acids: CASSPGTGYNSPLHF.

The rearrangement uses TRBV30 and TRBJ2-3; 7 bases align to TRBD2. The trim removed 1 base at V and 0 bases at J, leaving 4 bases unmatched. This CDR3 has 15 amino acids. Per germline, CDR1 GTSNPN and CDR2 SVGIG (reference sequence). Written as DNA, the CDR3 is TGTGCCTGGAGTGGGGGGGGACTAAGCACAGATACGCAGTATTTT. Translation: CAWSGGGLSTDTQYF. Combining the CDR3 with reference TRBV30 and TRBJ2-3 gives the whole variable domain SQTIHQWPATLVQPVGSPLSLECTVEGTSNPNLYWYRQAAGRGLQLLFYSVGIGQISSEVPQNLSASRPQDRQFILSSKKLLLSDSGFYLCAWSGGGLSTDTQYFGPGTRLTVL.

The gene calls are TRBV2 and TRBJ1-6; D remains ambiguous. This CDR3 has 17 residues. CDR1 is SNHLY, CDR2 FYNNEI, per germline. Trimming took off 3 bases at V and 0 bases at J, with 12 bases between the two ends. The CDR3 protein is CASSDSGRSSYNSPLHF. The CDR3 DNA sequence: TGTGCCAGCAGTGATTCAGGCAGGAGCTCCTATAATTCACCCCTCCACTTT.

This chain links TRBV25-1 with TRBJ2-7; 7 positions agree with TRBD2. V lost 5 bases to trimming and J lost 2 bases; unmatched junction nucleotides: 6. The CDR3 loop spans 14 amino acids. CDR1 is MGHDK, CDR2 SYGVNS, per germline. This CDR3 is CASSQEAGAYEQYF. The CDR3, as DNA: TGTGCCAGCAGTCAGGAGGCGGGGGCCTACGAGCAGTACTTC.

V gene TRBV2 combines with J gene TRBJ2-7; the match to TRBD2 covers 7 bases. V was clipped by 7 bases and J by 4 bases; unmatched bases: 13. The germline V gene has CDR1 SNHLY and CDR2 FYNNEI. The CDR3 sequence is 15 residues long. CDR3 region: CASNGGGTQPYEQYF. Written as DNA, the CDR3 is TGTGCCAGCAATGGGGGGGGGACCCAACCTTACGAGCAGTACTTC.

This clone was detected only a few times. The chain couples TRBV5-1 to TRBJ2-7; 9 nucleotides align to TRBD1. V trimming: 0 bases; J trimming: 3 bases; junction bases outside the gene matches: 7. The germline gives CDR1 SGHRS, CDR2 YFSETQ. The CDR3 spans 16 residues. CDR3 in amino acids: CASSLGGTGSGYEQYF. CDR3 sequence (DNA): TGCGCCAGCAGCTTGGGAGGGACAGGGTCAGGCTACGAGCAGTACTTC.

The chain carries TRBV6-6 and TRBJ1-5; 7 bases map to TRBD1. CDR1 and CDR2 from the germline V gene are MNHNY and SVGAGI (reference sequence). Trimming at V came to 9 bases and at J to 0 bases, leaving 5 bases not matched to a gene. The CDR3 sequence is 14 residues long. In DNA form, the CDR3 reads TGTGCCAGTGGTGACAGGGATAGCAATCAGCCCCAGCATTTT. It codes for CASGDRDSNQPQHF.

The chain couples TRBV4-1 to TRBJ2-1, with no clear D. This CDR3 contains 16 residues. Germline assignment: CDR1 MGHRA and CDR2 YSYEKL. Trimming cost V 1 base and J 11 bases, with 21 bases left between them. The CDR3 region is CASSQGWGIGDNKQFF. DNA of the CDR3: TGCGCCAGCAGCCAAGGTTGGGGAATTGGGGATAATAAGCAGTTCTTC.

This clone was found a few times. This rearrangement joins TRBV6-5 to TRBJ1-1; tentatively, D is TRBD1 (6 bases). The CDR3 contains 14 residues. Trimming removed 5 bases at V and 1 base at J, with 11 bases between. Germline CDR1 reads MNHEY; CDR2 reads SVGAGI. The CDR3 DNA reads TGTGCCAGCAGTACAGGGTCGACGAACACTGAAGCTTTCTTT. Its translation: CASSTGSTNTEAFF.

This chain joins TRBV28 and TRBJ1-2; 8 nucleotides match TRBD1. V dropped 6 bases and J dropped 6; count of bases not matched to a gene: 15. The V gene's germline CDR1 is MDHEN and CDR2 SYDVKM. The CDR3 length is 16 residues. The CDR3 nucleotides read TGTGCCAGCAGCTACCCGGCCAGGGGGCTGAATAATGGCTACACCTTC. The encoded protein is CASSYPARGLNNGYTF.

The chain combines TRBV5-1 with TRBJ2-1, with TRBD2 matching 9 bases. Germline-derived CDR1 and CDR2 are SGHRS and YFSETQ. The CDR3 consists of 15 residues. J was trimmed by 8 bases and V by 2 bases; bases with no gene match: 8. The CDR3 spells CASSFGKRGDYEQFF. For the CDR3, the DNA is TGCGCCAGCAGCTTCGGGAAGCGGGGGGACTATGAGCAGTTCTTC.

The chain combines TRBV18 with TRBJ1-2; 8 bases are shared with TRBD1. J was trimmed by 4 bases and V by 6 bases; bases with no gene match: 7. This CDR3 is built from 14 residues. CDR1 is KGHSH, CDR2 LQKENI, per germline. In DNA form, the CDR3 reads TGTGCCAGCTCCGAGGCAGGGGGCCTCTATGGCTACACCTTC. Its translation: CASSEAGGLYGYTF.